These 4 T cell receptor beta chains were sequenced from one sample in a study of blood T cell repertoires in COVID-19. Measured with immunoSEQ multiplex PCR; TCRdb has only the in-frame clones, and not every one. The data contain approximately 300,000 clones, approximately 84% of them singletons. Sequencing input: PBMCs or T cells enriched from blood (not recorded which). These receptors were obtained from a woman under 30 who had recovered from COVID-19.

V and J are TRBV9 and TRBJ2-3, with D hard to call. Germline V gives CDR1 SGDLS, CDR2 YYNGEE. The CDR3 covers 14 residues. The V and J ends lost 6 bases and 2 bases respectively, with 13 bases between them. CDR3 residues: CASTPATFTDTQYF. CDR3 DNA: TGTGCCAGCACCCCAGCGACCTTCACAGATACGCAGTATTTT.

The rearrangement links TRBV30 to TRBJ2-4, with D maybe TRBD2 (6 bases). CDR1 GTSNPN and CDR2 SVGIG come from the germline V gene (reference sequence). The CDR3 is 15 amino acids. Trimming took 0 bases from V and 3 from J, leaving 12 bases between them. Here the CDR3 DNA reads TGTGCCTGGAGTGTATTCCTCGGGGGCAAAAACATTCAGTACTTC. It specifies CAWSVFLGGKNIQYF.

The gene calls are TRBV28 and TRBJ1-5, with 10 bases aligning to TRBD1. The CDR3 loop spans 13 amino acids. V lost 4 bases and J lost 7; bases outside the gene matches: 1. Germline V CDR1 and CDR2: MDHEN, SYDVKM. CDR3 region: CASSWDRGQPQHF. CDR3 bases: TGTGCCAGCAGTTGGGACAGGGGACAGCCCCAGCATTTT.

The chain has TRBV7-9 and TRBJ2-1; tentatively, D is TRBD1 (5 bases). The CDR3 length is 12 residues. Trimming removed 4 bases at V and 8 bases at J, with 9 bases between. Germline V gene data show CDR1 as SEHNR and CDR2 as FQNEAQ (reference sequence). The CDR3 loop reads CASSSDTYEQFF. The CDR3 DNA is TGTGCCAGCAGCTCGGACACTTATGAGCAGTTCTTC.